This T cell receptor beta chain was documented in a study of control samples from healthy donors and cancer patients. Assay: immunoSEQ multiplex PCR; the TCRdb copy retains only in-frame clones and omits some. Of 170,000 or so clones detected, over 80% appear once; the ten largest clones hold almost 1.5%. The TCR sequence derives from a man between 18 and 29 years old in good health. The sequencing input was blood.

The CDR3 DNA reads TGTGCCAGCAGTCAGTTTCTCGCAGATACGCAGTATTTT. It is translated as CASSQFLADTQYF. The rearrangement joins TRBV2 to TRBJ2-3, with D unresolved. Looked up from germline, CDR1 is SNHLY and CDR2 is FYNNEI. Trimming cost V 5 bases and J 4 bases, with 10 bases left between them. The CDR3 runs to 13 residues.